This entry describes one TCR beta chain. The antigen is not known. This record comes from a study of OX40 agonist ivuxolimab in advanced cancers. Study-level background: Those treated in dose escalation had hepatocellular carcinoma, melanoma, renal cell cancer or head and neck cancer. Mean age about 60 years, range roughly 23 to 79; 82.7% male.

Study conclusions and caveats: Among the nonresponders, some also had low normalized T-cell clonal expansion.

Here immunoSEQ multiplex PCR was the method, and the copy in TCRdb shows in-frame clones only, minus some. The table lists approximately 64,000 clones, 85% of them singletons. Germline-derived CDR1 and CDR2 are KGHSH and LQKENI. With V trimmed by 0 bases and J by 8 bases, 7 bases remained unmatched. The CDR3 runs 16 residues. The material was CD4+ or CD8+ T cells sorted from blood, obtained in a trial of the OX40 agonist ivuxolimab. This chain connects TRBV18 to TRBJ2-1, with 10 nucleotides matching TRBD2. This sequence originates from an adult with an advanced solid tumor such as melanoma, head and neck, liver or kidney cancer. DNA of the CDR3: TGTGCCAGCTCACCACCTCCTAGCGGGAGTATTGATGAGCAGTTCTTC. It is translated as CASSPPPSGSIDEQFF.